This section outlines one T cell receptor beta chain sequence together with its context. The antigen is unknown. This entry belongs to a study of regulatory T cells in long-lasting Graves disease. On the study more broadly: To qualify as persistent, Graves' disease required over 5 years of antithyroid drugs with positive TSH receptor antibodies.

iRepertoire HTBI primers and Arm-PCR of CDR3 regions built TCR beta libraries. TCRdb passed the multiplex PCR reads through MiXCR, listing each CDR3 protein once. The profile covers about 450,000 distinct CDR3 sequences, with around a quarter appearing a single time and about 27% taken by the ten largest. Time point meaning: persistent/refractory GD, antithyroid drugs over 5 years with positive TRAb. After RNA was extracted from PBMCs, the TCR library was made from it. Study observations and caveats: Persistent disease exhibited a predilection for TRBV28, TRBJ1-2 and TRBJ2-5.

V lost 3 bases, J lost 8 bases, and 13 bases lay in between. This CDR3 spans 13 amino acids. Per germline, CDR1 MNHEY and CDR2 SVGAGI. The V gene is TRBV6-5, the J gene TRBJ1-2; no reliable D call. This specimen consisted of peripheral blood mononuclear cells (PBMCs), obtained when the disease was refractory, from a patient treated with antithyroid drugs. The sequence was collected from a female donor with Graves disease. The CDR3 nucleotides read TGTGCCAGCAGTTATTCGGGGTCGGACGGCTACACCTTC. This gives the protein CASSYSGSDGYTF.